The sequence of this T cell receptor (beta chain) was determined in a study of T cells in Graves' hyperthyroidism and ophthalmopathy. The overall study: Sampling of peripheral blood happened at initial diagnosis, prior to any treatment.

TCR beta CDR3 region amplification was performed from RNA transcripts. HTBI primers were employed in a first-round RT-PCR of the TCR CDR3. TCRdb recomputed calls from the multiplex PCR reads with MiXCR, one row per CDR3 protein. The sample records 300,000 to 400,000 distinct CDR3 sequences, about 15% being singletons. Study-wide results and limits: With a median lead of roughly 6.2 months before onset, the model predicted ophthalmopathy.

The CDR3 has 15 amino acids. V trimming: 3 bases; J trimming: 10 bases; junction bases outside the gene matches: 4. As concerns this clonotype: Its antigen remains unidentified.

The sample taken for sequencing was blood. The chain employs TRBV12-3 or TRBV12-4 and TRBJ2-1; 15 bases align to TRBD2. The TCR originated in a woman in her sixties with Graves' hyperthyroidism. The CDR3 region is CASSFGLAGGEEQFF. The CDR3 DNA is TGTGCCAGCAGTTTCGGACTAGCGGGAGGGGAGGAGCAGTTCTTC.